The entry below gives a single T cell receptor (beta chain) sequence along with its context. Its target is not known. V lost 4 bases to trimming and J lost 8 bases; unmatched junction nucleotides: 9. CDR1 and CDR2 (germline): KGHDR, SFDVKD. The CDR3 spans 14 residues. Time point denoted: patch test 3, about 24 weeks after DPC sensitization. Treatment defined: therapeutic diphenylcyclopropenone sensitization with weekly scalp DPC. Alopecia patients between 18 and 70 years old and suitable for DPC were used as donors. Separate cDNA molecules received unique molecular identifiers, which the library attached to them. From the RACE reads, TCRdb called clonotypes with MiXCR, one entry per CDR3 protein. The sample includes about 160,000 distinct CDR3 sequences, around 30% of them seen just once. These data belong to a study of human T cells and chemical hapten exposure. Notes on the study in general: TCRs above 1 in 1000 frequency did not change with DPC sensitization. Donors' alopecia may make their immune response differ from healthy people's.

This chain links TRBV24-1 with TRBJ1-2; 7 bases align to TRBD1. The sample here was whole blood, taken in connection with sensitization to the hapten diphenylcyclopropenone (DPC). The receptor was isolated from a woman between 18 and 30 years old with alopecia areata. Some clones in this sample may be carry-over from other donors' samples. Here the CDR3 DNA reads TGTGCCACCAGTGACCACGGACAGGTACAGGGCTACACCTTC. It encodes CATSDHGQVQGYTF.